Here is one T cell receptor (beta chain) with its context. Antigen unknown. Researchers isolated CD4+ T cells once ten to eleven days of culture had elapsed. The individual was infected with SARS-CoV-2 between March and December 2020, as confirmed by PCR. The method was immunoSEQ multiplex PCR; TCRdb's version includes in-frame clones alone and lacks a portion of them. The profile shows approximately 45,000 clones, roughly 80% of them singletons. The data are from a study of vaccination effects on CD4 cells after COVID-19. On the study more broadly: Two doses of either BNT162b2 or mRNA-1273 were given to each participant.

V lost 4 bases and J lost 1, with 2 bases in between. CDR1 is LGHDT, CDR2 YNNKEL, per germline (reference sequence). CDR3 length: 13 residues. Findings and limits, study-wide: In convalescent patients, vaccine-induced clones largely differed from infection-induced clones.

The sample was CD4+ T cells from PBMCs cultured without peptide, taken before COVID-19 vaccination. The rearrangement links TRBV3-1 (or the pseudogene TRBV3-2) to TRBJ2-6; D not certain. This TCR came from a human donor who had a prior SARS-CoV-2 infection. CDR3 protein: CASSPSGANVLTF. CDR3 sequence (DNA): TGTGCCAGCAGCCCTTCTGGGGCCAACGTCCTGACTTTC.